The sequence of this T cell receptor (beta chain) was determined in a study of blood T cell repertoires in COVID-19. Study details: Specimens from acute and convalescent COVID-19 originated in the United States, Italy and Spain. PBMCs, B-cell-depleted T cells, or T cells provided the cDNA or gDNA that made up the material.

CDR1 is SGHTA and CDR2 is FQGNSA in the germline V gene. There are 16 residues in the CDR3. With V trimmed by 1 base and J by 6 bases, 8 bases remained unmatched. As processed by the authors: The authors estimated nucleated cell counts from reference gene primer amplification. The assay was immunoSEQ multiplex PCR, and TCRdb's table has in-frame clones only and misses some. Clone size and the V and J calls come from that table; the DNA yielded D and trimming. Here the sample spans around 270,000 clones, around 82% being singletons. This TCR came from a human donor with COVID-19, enrolled during active disease. The donor label of this sample is uncertain. The chain carries TRBV7-2 and TRBJ2-2; 7 bases align to TRBD2. Sequenced: peripheral blood. The CDR3 bases are TGTGCCAGCAGCTTAGTACTAGCGAGACGCTCCGGGGAGCTGTTTTTT. This encodes CASSLVLARRSGELFF.